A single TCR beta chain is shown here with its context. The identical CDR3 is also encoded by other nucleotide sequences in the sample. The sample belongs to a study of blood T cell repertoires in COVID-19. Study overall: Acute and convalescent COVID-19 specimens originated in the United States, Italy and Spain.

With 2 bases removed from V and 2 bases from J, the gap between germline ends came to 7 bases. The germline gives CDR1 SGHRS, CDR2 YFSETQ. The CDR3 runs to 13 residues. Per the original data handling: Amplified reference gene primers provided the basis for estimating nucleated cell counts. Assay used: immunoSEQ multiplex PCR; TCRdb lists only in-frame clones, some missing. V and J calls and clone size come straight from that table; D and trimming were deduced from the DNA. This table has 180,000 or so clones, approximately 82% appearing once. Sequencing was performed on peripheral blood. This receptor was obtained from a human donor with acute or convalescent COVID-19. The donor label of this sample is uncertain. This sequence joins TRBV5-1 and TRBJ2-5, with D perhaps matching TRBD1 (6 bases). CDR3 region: CASSFTGQETQYF. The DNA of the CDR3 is TGCGCCAGCAGCTTCACAGGGCAAGAGACCCAGTACTTC.